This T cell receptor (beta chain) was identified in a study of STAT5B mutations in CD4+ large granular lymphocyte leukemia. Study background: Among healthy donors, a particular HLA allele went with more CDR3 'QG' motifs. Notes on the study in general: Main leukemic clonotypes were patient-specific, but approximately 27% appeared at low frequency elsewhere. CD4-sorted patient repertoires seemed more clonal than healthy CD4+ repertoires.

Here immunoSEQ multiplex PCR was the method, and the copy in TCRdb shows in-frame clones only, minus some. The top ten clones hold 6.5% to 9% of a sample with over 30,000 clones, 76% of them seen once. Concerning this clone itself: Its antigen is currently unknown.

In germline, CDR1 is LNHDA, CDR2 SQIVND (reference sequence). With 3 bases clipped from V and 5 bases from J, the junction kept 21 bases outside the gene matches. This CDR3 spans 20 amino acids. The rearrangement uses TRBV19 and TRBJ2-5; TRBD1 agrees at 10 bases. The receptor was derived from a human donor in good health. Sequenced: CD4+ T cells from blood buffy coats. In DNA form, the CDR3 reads TGTGCCAGTAGTATTTTTTGGGACAGGGGTACGGGCGGCCTTAAGGAGACCCAGTACTTC. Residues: CASSIFWDRGTGGLKETQYF.